The 23 T cell receptor beta chains listed next were all sequenced from one sample in a study of blood T cell repertoires in COVID-19. Using immunoSEQ multiplex PCR, the repertoire was profiled, and TCRdb retains in-frame clones only, with some absent. The data show fewer than 350,000 clones, 88% seen once. Material for sequencing was peripheral blood. These receptors came from a man aged 18 to 35 with active or convalescent COVID-19.

This rearrangement joins TRBV18 to TRBJ2-7, with D maybe TRBD1 (5 bases). The germline V gene encodes CDR1 KGHSH and CDR2 LQKENI. Trimming cost V 2 bases and J 2 bases, with 13 bases left between them. The CDR3 is 15 amino acids. The CDR3 region is CASSPKSGSPYEQYF. CDR3 DNA sequence: TGTGCCAGCTCACCAAAATCAGGGTCACCCTACGAGCAGTACTTC.

The chain joins TRBV3-1 (or the pseudogene TRBV3-2) to TRBJ2-7; the D gene is possibly TRBD2 (5 bases). The CDR3 spans 15 residues. V gave up 5 bases and J gave up 4 bases, with 18 bases separating them. The germline CDR1 and CDR2 sequences are LGHDT and YNNKEL (reference sequence). CDR3 sequence (DNA): TGTGCCAGCAGCACGCGCCGGGGTTTTCCTTACGAGCAGTACTTC. It translates to CASSTRRGFPYEQYF.

A single count supports this clone. The J gene is TRBJ1-1, the V gene TRBV6-5, with D tentatively TRBD1 (6 bases). Trimming cost V 2 bases and J 6 bases, with 16 bases left between them. Germline V gene data show CDR1 as MNHEY and CDR2 as SVGAGI. This CDR3 contains 15 residues. CDR3 DNA: TGTGCCAGCAGTTACATGGGTAGGGGGATGTCTGAAGCTTTCTTT. Translating it yields CASSYMGRGMSEAFF.

This clone was counted a single time. The CDR3 is CASSDPGGIGTDTQYF. DNA of the CDR3: TGTGCCAGCAGCGATCCGGGGGGGATCGGCACAGATACGCAGTATTTT. The chain carries TRBV9 and TRBJ2-3; 8 bases align to TRBD2. The CDR3 is 16 residues long. V shed 3 bases and J 1 base; nucleotides not matched to a gene: 7. Germline values: CDR1 SGDLS, CDR2 YYNGEE.

This chain joins TRBV7-2 and TRBJ2-2, with 9 positions matching TRBD2. The CDR3 is 17 amino acids. From germline, CDR1 is SGHTA and CDR2 FQGNSA. V lost 3 bases and J lost 5; bases outside the gene matches: 10. CDR3 amino acids: CASSFAGGIRGTGELFF. DNA for the CDR3: TGTGCCAGCAGCTTTGCGGGGGGGATCCGGGGAACCGGGGAGCTGTTTTTT.

The chain recombines TRBV7-9 with TRBJ2-7, with a weak D call TRBD1 (7 bases). The CDR3 has 15 residues. V was pared by 1 base and J by 6 bases, with 16 bases between. Germline assignment: CDR1 SEHNR and CDR2 FQNEAQ (reference sequence). The CDR3 DNA sequence: TGTGCCAGCAGCTTAGTGATCGGAGGGGGCGGCGAGCAGTACTTC. It encodes CASSLVIGGGGEQYF.

This clone was seen just once. V usage is TRBV7-3 and J usage is TRBJ2-1, with TRBD1 matching 9 bases. Germline-derived CDR1 and CDR2 are SGHTA and FQGTGA. This CDR3 is 15 amino acids long. With 4 bases clipped from V and 4 bases from J, the junction kept 5 bases outside the gene matches. For the CDR3, the DNA is TGTGCCAGCAGCTCCGGACAGGGGCGATACAATGAGCAGTTCTTC. Residues: CASSSGQGRYNEQFF.

The V gene is TRBV21-1, the J gene TRBJ2-5; whether TRBD2, the table's D call, matches the DNA was not checked. TRBV21-1 is noted as a pseudogene. The CDR3 is 14 amino acids. The CDR3 region is CASSPRRGPETQYF. CDR3 bases: TGTGCCAGCAGCCCCCGGCGGGGTCCCGAGACCCAGTACTTC.

The V gene is TRBV4-3, the J gene TRBJ1-4, with 9 bases lining up with TRBD1. This CDR3 contains 15 residues. The germline CDR1 and CDR2 sequences are LGHNA and YSLEER. With V trimmed by 0 bases and J by 5 bases, 1 base remained unmatched. The CDR3, as DNA: TGCGCCAGCAGCCAAGAGACAGGGGGGAATGAAAAACTGTTTTTT. It encodes CASSQETGGNEKLFF.

The rearrangement uses TRBV5-6 and TRBJ1-4; 9 nucleotides match TRBD1. CDR1 and CDR2 from the germline V gene are SGHDT and YYEEEE. The CDR3 has 15 amino acids. V lost 4 bases to trimming and J lost 6 bases; unmatched junction nucleotides: 7. The CDR3 region has the DNA TGTGCCAGCAGCCTGGAAGGGACAGGGTATGAAAAACTGTTTTTT. Residues: CASSLEGTGYEKLFF.

The chain combines TRBV3-1 (or the pseudogene TRBV3-2) with TRBJ1-2, with D hard to call. V lost 4 bases and J lost 3, with 12 bases in between. There are 14 residues in the CDR3. Germline CDR1 and CDR2: LGHDT and YNNKEL (reference sequence). In DNA form, the CDR3 reads TGTGCCAGCAGCCCTAGCGCCGTCGACTATGGCTACACCTTC. The encoded protein is CASSPSAVDYGYTF.

This rearrangement joins TRBV4-1 to TRBJ1-3; 7 nucleotides align to TRBD1. Germline CDR1 reads MGHRA; CDR2 reads YSYEKL. CDR3 length: 15 amino acids. The V segment lost 4 bases and the J segment 0 bases; nucleotides outside the gene matches: 3. The CDR3 DNA reads as TGCGCCAGCAGCCTTGACAGGGCCTCTGGAAACACCATATATTTT. Translation gives CASSLDRASGNTIYF.

V and J are TRBV7-9 and TRBJ2-7; TRBD2 is a possible D gene (6 bases). V lost 6 bases, J lost 5 bases, and 23 bases lay in between. In germline, CDR1 is SEHNR, CDR2 FQNEAQ (reference sequence). CDR3 length: 16 amino acids. The CDR3 region has the DNA TGTGCCAGCAGGGGAGGATCGACGGCGTCTAGGAACGAGCAGTACTTC. It encodes CASRGGSTASRNEQYF.

The J gene is TRBJ2-1, the V gene TRBV5-6; 9 bases map to TRBD2. The CDR3 runs 17 residues. Germline values: CDR1 SGHDT, CDR2 YYEEEE. V was pared by 0 bases and J by 8 bases, with 12 bases of the junction left unmatched. CDR3 bases: TGTGCCAGCAGCTTGGCTACCCTAGCGGGGCACAGGGATGAGCAGTTCTTC. Translated: CASSLATLAGHRDEQFF.

This chain links TRBV7-7 with TRBJ2-3; a possible D gene is TRBD2 (7 bases). Germline lookup yields CDR1 SSHAT and CDR2 FNYEAQ (reference sequence). The V and J ends lost 4 bases and 0 bases respectively, with 11 bases between them. The CDR3 totals 15 residues. The CDR3 loop reads CASSSGGASTDTQYF. The CDR3 nucleotides are TGTGCCAGCAGCTCTGGGGGGGCCAGCACAGATACGCAGTATTTT. The full variable domain, with the rest looked up from reference TRBV7-7 and TRBJ2-3, is GAGVSQSPRYKVTKRGQDVTLRCDPISSHATLYWYQQALGQGPEFLTYFNYEAQPDKSGLPSDRFSAERPEGSISTLTIQRTEQRDSAMYRCASSSGGASTDTQYFGPGTRLTVL.

The CDR3 spells CSVTGTRNEQFF. The CDR3 DNA sequence: TGCAGCGTGACCGGGACTCGCAATGAGCAGTTCTTC. The chain uses TRBV29-1 and TRBJ2-1; tentatively, D is TRBD2 (6 bases). Between the trimmed V and J ends, which lost 6 bases and 6 bases, there was a span of 12 bases. This CDR3 is 12 amino acids long. Germline values: CDR1 SQVTM, CDR2 ANQGSEA.

The chain is built from TRBV5-1 and TRBJ2-3; no reliable D call. CDR3 size: 13 residues. Germline CDR1 and CDR2: SGHRS and YFSETQ. Trimming pared 3 bases from V and 5 bases from J, leaving 10 bases between. CDR3 DNA: TGCGCCAGCAGCTCCGGGTCGGGAGATACGCAGTATTTT. Translating gives CASSSGSGDTQYF.

This sequence joins TRBV20-1 and TRBJ1-2; D is unresolved. The V gene lost 6 bases and the J gene lost 5 bases, with 7 bases spanning the gap. The germline CDR1 and CDR2 sequences are DFQATT and SNEGSKA (reference sequence). This CDR3 comprises 10 residues. CDR3 residues: CSAEAYGYTF. The CDR3 DNA sequence: TGCAGTGCGGAGGCTTATGGCTACACCTTC.

This chain connects TRBV7-2 to TRBJ1-3; D may be TRBD1 (6 bases). The V gene lost 1 base and the J gene lost 4 bases, with 11 bases spanning the gap. The germline gives CDR1 SGHTA, CDR2 FQGNSA. This CDR3 is built from 15 residues. This CDR3 is CASSLGRGLGNTIYF. CDR3 nucleotides: TGTGCCAGCAGCTTAGGCAGGGGCCTCGGAAACACCATATATTTT.

This chain connects TRBV4-2 to TRBJ2-5, with TRBD2 as a possible D gene (6 bases). The CDR3 spans 13 residues. Germline V gene data show CDR1 as LGHNA and CDR2 as YNFKEQ. Trimming shortened V by 4 bases and J by 5 bases, and 11 bases separated the two germline ends. CDR3 in amino acids: CASSPRGSETQYF. CDR3 in DNA: TGTGCCAGCAGCCCCCGGGGGAGTGAGACCCAGTACTTC.

V and J are TRBV4-3 and TRBJ1-2; the match to TRBD1 covers 7 bases. The CDR3 contains 15 residues. Germline trimming cut 1 base from V and 7 bases from J; bases unmatched to any gene: 9. Germline CDR1 and CDR2: LGHNA and YSLEER. For the CDR3, the DNA is TGCGCCAGCAGCCAAGGTTCCGGGACAGTTGGTGGCTACACCTTC. As protein: CASSQGSGTVGGYTF.

The chain employs TRBV10-3 and TRBJ1-1; TRBD1 aligns across 7 bases. The CDR3 length is 14 residues. With 8 bases clipped from V and 5 bases from J, the junction kept 11 bases outside the gene matches. The germline CDR1 and CDR2 sequences are ENHRY and SYGVKD. Here the CDR3 DNA reads TGTGCCATCGGCAGAACAGGGGCTCGGACTGAAGCTTTCTTT. Translating gives CAIGRTGARTEAFF.

The CDR3 here is CASSYQGGYEQYF. The CDR3 bases are TGCGCCAGCAGCTATCAAGGGGGCTACGAGCAGTACTTC. The chain combines TRBV5-1 with TRBJ2-7; possibly TRBD1 for D (6 bases). Germline V lookup: CDR1 SGHRS, CDR2 YFSETQ. V was cut by 3 bases and J by 3 bases, with 10 bases left in between. CDR3 length: 13 amino acids.